This T cell receptor (beta chain) appears in the sequencing data of a study of shared clonotypes between healthy human individuals. In replicate PCRs of sorted subsets, roughly 210 ng DNA, approximately 32,000 T cell genomes, was used. Measured with immunoSEQ multiplex PCR; TCRdb has only the in-frame clones, and not every one. The sample carries some 1,900,000 clones, roughly 95% recorded once. Germline V gene data show CDR1 as ENHRY and CDR2 as SYGVKD. This CDR3 spans 12 amino acids. V lost 2 bases and J 7 bases, leaving 9 bases between the germline ends. Naive CD8 cells lacked CD45RO and underwent positive selection for CCR7, leaving out terminally differentiated effector memory CD45RA+ cells.

Sequencing was performed on naive CD8+ T cells sorted from blood. V is TRBV10-3 and J is TRBJ2-7; D is ambiguous. The sequence came from a man in his late teens or twenties in good health. CDR3 sequence (DNA): TGTGCCATCAGTGAGGAAGTTCCGGAGCAGTACTTC. It translates to CAISEEVPEQYF.